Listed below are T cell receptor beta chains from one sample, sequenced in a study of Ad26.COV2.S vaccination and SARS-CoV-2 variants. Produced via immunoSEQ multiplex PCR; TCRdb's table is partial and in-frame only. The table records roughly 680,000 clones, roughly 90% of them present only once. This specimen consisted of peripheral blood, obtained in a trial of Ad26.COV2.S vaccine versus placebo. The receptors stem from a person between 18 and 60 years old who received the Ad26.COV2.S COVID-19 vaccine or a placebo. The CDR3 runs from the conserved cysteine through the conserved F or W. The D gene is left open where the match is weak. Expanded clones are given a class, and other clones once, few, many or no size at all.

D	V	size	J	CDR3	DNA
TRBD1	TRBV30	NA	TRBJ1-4	CAWSRQGANEKLFF	TGTGCCTGGAGTAGACAGGGGGCTAATGAAAAACTGTTTTTT
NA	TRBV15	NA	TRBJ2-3	CATSSGAADTDTQYF	TGTGCCACCAGCTCCGGCGCGGCGGACACAGATACGCAGTATTTT
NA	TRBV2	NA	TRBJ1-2	CASRVVYGYTF	TGTGCCAGCAGGGTAGTATATGGCTACACCTTC
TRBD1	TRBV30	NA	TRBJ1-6	CAWSVDVTGINSPLHF	TGTGCCTGGAGTGTCGACGTGACAGGGATCAATTCACCCCTCCACTTT
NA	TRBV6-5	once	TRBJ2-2	CATRIPANTGELFF	TGTGCCACCAGGATCCCGGCGAACACCGGGGAGCTGTTTTTT
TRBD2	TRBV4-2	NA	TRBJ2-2	CASSQGLAGSIEAGELFF	TGTGCCAGCAGCCAGGGACTAGCGGGGTCGATAGAGGCCGGGGAGCTGTTTTTT
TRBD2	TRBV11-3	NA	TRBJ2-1	CASSQTGGNEQFF	TGTGCCAGCAGCCAGACGGGGGGCAATGAGCAGTTCTTC
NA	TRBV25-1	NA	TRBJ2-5	CASSDRLQETQYF	TGTGCCAGCAGTGATCGCCTCCAAGAGACCCAGTACTTC
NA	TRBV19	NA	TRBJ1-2	CASSVGRYGYTF	TGTGCCAGTAGTGTGGGGCGCTATGGCTACACCTTC
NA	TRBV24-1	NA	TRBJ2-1	CATSDLQLVPFYNEQFF	TGTGCCACCAGTGATTTGCAGTTGGTCCCCTTCTACAATGAGCAGTTCTTC
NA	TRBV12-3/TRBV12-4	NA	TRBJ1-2	CASTIDSYGYTF	TGTGCCAGCACTATTGACAGTTACGGCTACACCTTC
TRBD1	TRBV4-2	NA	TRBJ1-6	CASSQDYRGLYSPLHF	TGTGCCAGCAGCCAAGATTACAGGGGGTTATATTCACCCCTCCACTTT
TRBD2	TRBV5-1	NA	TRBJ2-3	CASAPLAGGPTDTQYF	TGCGCCAGCGCGCCCCTAGCGGGGGGGCCTACAGATACGCAGTATTTT
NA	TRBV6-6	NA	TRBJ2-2	CASSYRGPNTGELFF	TGTGCCAGCAGTTACAGGGGACCGAACACCGGGGAGCTGTTTTTT
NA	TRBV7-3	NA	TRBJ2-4	CASSSAQGSIQYF	TGTGCCAGCAGCTCAGCCCAGGGGTCCATTCAGTACTTC
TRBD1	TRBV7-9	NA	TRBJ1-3	CASSSSDRGGNTIYF	TGTGCCAGCAGCTCCTCGGACAGGGGAGGTAACACCATATATTTT
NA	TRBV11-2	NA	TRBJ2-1	CASSGGASVYNEQFF	TGTGCCAGCAGCGGGGGGGCTAGCGTCTACAATGAGCAGTTCTTC
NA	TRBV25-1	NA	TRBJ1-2	CASSSLDRSGGYTF	TGTGCCAGCAGCTCCCTCGACAGGAGCGGGGGCTACACCTTC
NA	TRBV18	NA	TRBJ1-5	CASSPRTDNQPQHF	TGTGCCAGCTCACCAAGGACAGATAATCAGCCCCAGCATTTT
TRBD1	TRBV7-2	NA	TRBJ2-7	CASSYDPGQAGEQYF	TGTGCCAGCAGTTACGATCCGGGACAGGCTGGCGAGCAGTACTTC
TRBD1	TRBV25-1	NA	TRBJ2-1	CASSEWDRGRNNEQFF	TGTGCCAGCAGTGAATGGGACAGGGGGCGGAACAATGAGCAGTTCTTC
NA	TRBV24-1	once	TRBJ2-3	CATSDFRRGPISGTQYF	TGTGCCACCAGTGATTTTAGGAGGGGCCCGATTTCAGGGACGCAGTATTTT